This T cell receptor (beta chain) is drawn from a study of T cells in Graves' hyperthyroidism and ophthalmopathy. V was pared by 6 bases and J by 0 bases, with 12 bases between. Per the germline V gene, CDR1 is MNHNS and CDR2 is SASEGT. The CDR3 sequence is 14 residues long. This clonotype showed up just a few times. The antigen is unknown. Researchers took RNA transcripts and amplified the TCR beta CDR3 regions from them. An initial round of RT-PCR targeting the TCR CDR3 relied on the HTBI primer set. TCRdb processed the multiplex PCR reads anew with MiXCR; each CDR3 protein has one entry. The table shows a few hundred thousand distinct CDR3 sequences, with about 20% occurring only once. Study findings and constraints: Model predictions of ophthalmopathy came a median around 6.5 months before onset.

The chain combines TRBV6-1 with TRBJ2-7, with D perhaps TRBD1 or TRBD2 (6 bases each). Material for sequencing was blood. The TCR was taken from a woman in her 70s with Graves' ophthalmopathy. The CDR3 coding sequence is TGTGCCAGCAGAGGGGGGCAGCTCTCCTACGAGCAGTACTTC. Amino acids: CASRGGQLSYEQYF.